These T cell receptor beta chains were read from a single sample in a study of shared clonotypes between healthy human individuals. Here immunoSEQ multiplex PCR was the method, and the copy in TCRdb shows in-frame clones only, minus some. The sample lists approximately 2.1 million clones; 90% to 95% were seen once. The sample comprised naive CD4+ T cells from PBMCs. These receptors were obtained from a man in his late teens or twenties in good health. Some clones in this sample may be carry-over from other donors' samples. The CDR3 runs from the conserved cysteine through the conserved F or W. Each record gives: J gene, clone size, D gene, V gene, CDR3 DNA, CDR3 protein. A D gene is named only where the DNA matches it firmly. The size entry is marked missing in some rows and otherwise reads once, few, many or a size class.

j_call: TRBJ2-7; clone_size: -; d_call: -; v_call: TRBV4-3; cdr3_nt: TGCGCCAGCAGTCAAGACCCCCACCAACGGCAACGCGAGCAGTACTTC; cdr3_aa: CASSQDPHQRQREQYF
j_call: TRBJ2-1; clone_size: -; d_call: TRBD2; v_call: TRBV12-5; cdr3_nt: TGTGCTAGTGGTAATCGACTAGCGGATTACAATGAGCAGTTCTTC; cdr3_aa: CASGNRLADYNEQFF
j_call: TRBJ2-1; clone_size: once; d_call: -; v_call: TRBV2; cdr3_nt: TGTGCCAGCAGCGATTACAGGGACAGCGGGAACAATGAGCAGTTCTTC; cdr3_aa: CASSDYRDSGNNEQFF
j_call: TRBJ2-3; clone_size: -; d_call: -; v_call: TRBV30; cdr3_nt: TGTGCCTGGAGAACCCAGGCAGATACGCAGTATTTT; cdr3_aa: CAWRTQADTQYF
j_call: TRBJ2-7; clone_size: -; d_call: -; v_call: TRBV18; cdr3_nt: TGTGCCAGCTCTCCGGGACACCTGAGCTCCTACGAGCAGTACTTC; cdr3_aa: CASSPGHLSSYEQYF
j_call: TRBJ2-7; clone_size: -; d_call: TRBD2; v_call: TRBV6-5; cdr3_nt: TGTGCCAGCAGTTATAGTACCGGGGGGGAAGGTGAGCAGTACTTC; cdr3_aa: CASSYSTGGEGEQYF
j_call: TRBJ2-1; clone_size: once; d_call: -; v_call: TRBV10-1; cdr3_nt: TGCGCCAGCAGCCCAAGCTCCTACAATGAGCAGTTCTTC; cdr3_aa: CASSPSSYNEQFF
j_call: TRBJ1-1; clone_size: -; d_call: -; v_call: TRBV7-3; cdr3_nt: TGTGCCAGCAGCGCCCCCAGGACAGTCATGAACACTGAAGCTTTCTTT; cdr3_aa: CASSAPRTVMNTEAFF
j_call: TRBJ1-3; clone_size: -; d_call: -; v_call: TRBV6-6; cdr3_nt: TGTGCCAGCAAACCTCCCTTAAGCTCTGGAAACACCATATATTTT; cdr3_aa: CASKPPLSSGNTIYF
j_call: TRBJ1-1; clone_size: -; d_call: -; v_call: TRBV28; cdr3_nt: TGTGCCAGCATCCAGGACACTGAAGCTTTCTTT; cdr3_aa: CASIQDTEAFF
j_call: TRBJ1-2; clone_size: -; d_call: TRBD1; v_call: TRBV5-1; cdr3_nt: TGCGCCAGCAGCTTGCCCCCGGGACAGCACTATGGCTACACCTTC; cdr3_aa: CASSLPPGQHYGYTF
j_call: TRBJ1-3; clone_size: -; d_call: -; v_call: TRBV5-1; cdr3_nt: TGCGCCAGCAGCTTGGGGGGGAGTAATGGAAACACCATATATTTT; cdr3_aa: CASSLGGSNGNTIYF